This record looks at one T cell receptor (beta chain) sequence and its context. The data originate from a study of blood T cell repertoires in COVID-19. Study overall: T cells, B-cell-depleted T cells, or PBMCs supplied cDNA or gDNA.

Assignment of participants to cohorts was predicated upon participant-reported clinical history. A COVID-19 case was met by exposed participants within 2 weeks before study entry. Sequencing was performed with immunoSEQ multiplex PCR; in TCRdb, only in-frame clones are kept and a portion is missing. The profile shows around 200,000 clones, around nine tenths of them singletons. The CDR3 covers 17 residues. Looked up from germline, CDR1 is SGHNT and CDR2 is YENEEA. J gave up 0 bases and V 1 base, and 8 bases lay outside the gene matches. Sample: PBMCs or T cells enriched from blood (not recorded which). The sequence derives from a woman between 25 and 40 years old who had been exposed to COVID-19. The rearrangement joins TRBV11-3 to TRBJ1-1; 7 nucleotides agree with TRBD1. The CDR3 loop is CASSLAYRGAMNTEAFF. CDR3 DNA: TGTGCCAGCAGCTTAGCTTACAGGGGTGCCATGAACACTGAAGCTTTCTTT. The whole variable domain, filled in from reference TRBV11-3 and TRBJ1-1, reads EAGVVQSPRYKIIEKKQPVAFWCNPISGHNTLYWYLQNLGQGPELLIRYENEEAVDDSQLPKDRFSAERLKGVDSTLKIQPAELGDSAVYLCASSLAYRGAMNTEAFFGQGTRLTVV.